This entry features one T cell receptor (beta chain) sequence. What it binds is unknown. This sample stems from a study of T-cell reconstitution after alpha-beta-depleted transplantation in children. Points from the study as a whole: Hyperexpanded clones declined; after one year, newly produced T cells mostly supplied diversity. By about two months after transplant, alpha-beta T cells reportedly arose from several hundred graft clones that had expanded. Surviving recipient T cells and intrathymic progenitors accounted for some patients' high TCRbeta diversity at day 60.

The V gene's germline CDR1 is MNHEY and CDR2 SMNVEV (reference sequence). This CDR3 is 19 amino acids long. It was with unique molecular identifiers that the TCRbeta library was prepared. TCRdb reprocessed the PCR reads with MiXCR, giving one entry per CDR3 protein. The sample records approximately 270,000 distinct CDR3 sequences, about 24% being singletons. The clonotype comes from a female patient aged 2-10 years who had a stem cell transplant for congenital amegakaryocytic thrombocytopenia, so the T cells may come from the graft donor. Material: PBMCs, mostly from graft donor cells, obtained 360 days after TCRalphabeta/CD19-depleted stem cell transplant. V usage is TRBV27 and J usage is TRBJ2-1; D is perhaps TRBD1 or TRBD2 (5 bases each). The CDR3, as DNA: TGTGACAATCCCCCCCCGCGCCGGGACCCGATTTTTTGTTTTCATGAGCAGTTCTTC. It codes for CDNPPPRRDPIFCFHEQFF.